This T cell receptor (beta chain) is from a study of CD8+ T cells in alopecia areata. The sequencing template was cDNA reverse transcribed from extracted RNA. Method: immunoSEQ multiplex PCR; TCRdb's copy keeps in-frame clones and lacks some. The data show around 290,000 clones, with none appearing a single time. The CDR3 runs to 13 residues. The V gene end was trimmed by 4 bases and the J gene end by 4 bases; junction bases not matched to a gene: 2. CDR1 and CDR2 (germline): FNHDT, SITEND (reference sequence). The study sorted pooled cutaneous lymph node cells by CD4, CD8alpha, NKG2D, NKG2ACE and other markers. This clone was found a few times. Mouse gene names apply. Read coverage stops 4 residues before the CDR3 terminus; the germline J gene supplies the remainder.

The sample consisted of CD4+ T cells sorted from a lymph node. The V call is TRBV19, the J call TRBJ2-1; 7 bases align to TRBD1. The sequence was collected from a C3H/HeJ mouse with alopecia areata. The MHC haplotype of this mouse line is H2-k. The CDR3 DNA, read in part, is TGTGCCAGCAGTCTACAGGGGTATGCT. This sequence encodes CASSLQGYA. The full CDR3 reads CASSLQGYAEQFF.